The clone carrying this T cell receptor (beta chain) was recorded once. Clones were sequenced by immunoSEQ multiplex PCR, and TCRdb holds only the in-frame ones, with some missing. The sample lists 75,000 to 100,000 clones, around nine tenths seen once, with 4.9% in the top ten. The sample comes from a study of blood T cell repertoires in COVID-19. Overall study context: PBMCs, B-cell-depleted T cells, or T cells were the source of the cDNA or gDNA that made up the material.

Material for sequencing was peripheral blood. This receptor was taken from a woman over 75 with acute or convalescent COVID-19.

The CDR3 nucleotides read TGTGCCAGCAGCCACGACGGGGTCCAAGAGACCCAGTACTTC. This encodes CASSHDGVQETQYF. The chain joins TRBV28 to TRBJ2-5, with D possibly matching TRBD2 (5 bases). CDR1 and CDR2 (germline): MDHEN, SYDVKM. The CDR3 sequence is 14 residues long. Trimming removed 6 bases at V and 1 base at J, with 12 bases between.